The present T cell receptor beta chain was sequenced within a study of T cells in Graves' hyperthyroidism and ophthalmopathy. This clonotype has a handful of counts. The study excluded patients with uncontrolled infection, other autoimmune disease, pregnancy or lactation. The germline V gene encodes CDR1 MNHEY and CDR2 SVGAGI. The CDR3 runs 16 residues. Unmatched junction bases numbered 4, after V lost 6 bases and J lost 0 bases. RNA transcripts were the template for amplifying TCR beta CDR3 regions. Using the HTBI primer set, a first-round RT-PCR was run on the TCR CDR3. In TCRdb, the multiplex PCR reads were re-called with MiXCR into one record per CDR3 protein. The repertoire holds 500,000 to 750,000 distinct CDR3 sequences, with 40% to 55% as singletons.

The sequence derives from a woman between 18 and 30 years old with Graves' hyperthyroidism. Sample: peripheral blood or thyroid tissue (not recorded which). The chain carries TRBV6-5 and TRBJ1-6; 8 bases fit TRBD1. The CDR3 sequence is CASSPDRDSYNSPLHF. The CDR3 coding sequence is TGTGCCAGCAGCCCGGACAGGGACTCCTATAATTCACCCCTCCACTTT.